This T cell receptor beta chain is from a study of blood T cell repertoires in COVID-19. Study as a whole: T cells, B-cell-depleted T cells, or PBMCs provided the cDNA or gDNA that served as material.

Germline V gene sequence: CDR1 SGHDT, CDR2 YYEEEE. V lost 5 bases, J lost 4 bases, and 15 bases lay in between. The CDR3 length is 14 residues. Only in-frame clones appear in the TCRdb table, and some are missing; sequencing was by immunoSEQ multiplex PCR. The sample contains about 54,000 clones, 90% of which appear only once. This sequence was found in a middle-aged man with acute or convalescent COVID-19. The chain uses TRBV5-6 and TRBJ1-1; D gene ambiguous. The source material was peripheral blood. The CDR3 sequence is CASRHKTSFTEAFF. In DNA form, the CDR3 reads TGTGCCAGCAGACACAAAACTAGTTTCACTGAAGCTTTCTTT.